These 15 T cell receptor beta chains were sequenced from one sample in a study of cytomegalovirus exposure and HLA in healthy donors. The PCR contained 60 Vbeta and 13 Jbeta primers. The protocol was immunoSEQ multiplex PCR, while the TCRdb copy is restricted to in-frame clones and leaves out a portion. The top ten hold 1.8% of the sample, which has about 210,000 clones, nearly 80% seen once. The sequenced sample was PBMCs. All receptors derive from a male donor in good health and CMV-seronegative.

J is TRBJ1-4 and V is TRBV5-5; TRBD1 matches at 9 bases. The CDR3 spans 16 residues. J gave up 8 bases and V 2 bases, and 10 bases lay outside the gene matches. Germline V gene sequence: CDR1 SGHKS, CDR2 YYEKEE (reference sequence). The DNA for the CDR3 is TGTGCCAGCAGCTTACCCAGGACAGGGGAAGCCGAAAAACTGTTTTTT. This codes for CASSLPRTGEAEKLFF.

The chain has TRBV15 and TRBJ2-1, with 8 bases aligning to TRBD2. CDR1 LNHNV and CDR2 YYDKDF come from the germline V gene (reference sequence). V trimming: 6 bases; J trimming: 8 bases; junction bases outside the gene matches: 12. This CDR3 has 15 amino acids. The CDR3 DNA reads as TGTGCCACCAGGGGGAAGCGGGAGCCCCCTTATGAGCAGTTCTTC. Amino acid sequence: CATRGKREPPYEQFF.

The chain employs TRBV25-1 and TRBJ1-1; no reliable D call. Germline CDR1 reads MGHDK; CDR2 reads SYGVNS. The CDR3 contains 14 residues. Deletions cut 5 bases from V and 4 bases from J, with 14 bases between. The CDR3 sequence: CASSFAGSGTEAFF. CDR3 nucleotide sequence: TGTGCCAGCAGTTTCGCGGGCTCGGGCACTGAAGCTTTCTTT. The whole variable domain, filled in from reference TRBV25-1 and TRBJ1-1, reads EADIYQTPRYLVIGTGKKITLECSQTMGHDKMYWYQQDPGMELHLIHYSYGVNSTEKGDLSSESTVSRIRTEHFPLTLESARPSHTSQYLCASSFAGSGTEAFFGQGTRLTVV.

The CDR3 reads CASSQVTGIRGTQYF. The CDR3 DNA reads TGTGCCAGCAGCCAAGTCACAGGGATAAGAGGGACCCAGTACTTC. The chain is built from TRBV4-2 and TRBJ2-5; tentatively, D is TRBD1 (6 bases). Trimming removed 1 base at V and 7 bases at J, with 16 bases between. The CDR3 has 15 amino acids. Per germline, CDR1 LGHNA and CDR2 YNFKEQ.

This clone was seen more than once but under ten times. V usage is TRBV5-1 and J usage is TRBJ1-1, with D perhaps matching TRBD1 (6 bases). The CDR3 totals 15 residues. In germline, CDR1 is SGHRS, CDR2 YFSETQ. Trimming cost V 3 bases and J 6 bases, with 18 bases left between them. Here the CDR3 DNA reads TGCGCCAGCAGCTACCCGGGACACCCAAGACCTGAAGCTTTCTTT. It codes for CASSYPGHPRPEAFF.

Only a few counts were recorded for this clone. This chain joins TRBV2 and TRBJ2-6; weak D call: TRBD2 (7 bases). This CDR3 is built from 15 residues. Trimming stripped 7 bases from V and 3 bases from J, with 13 bases between. Germline V gene sequence: CDR1 SNHLY, CDR2 FYNNEI. CDR3 protein: CASNREGYGANVLTF. The DNA for the CDR3 is TGTGCCAGCAACAGGGAGGGGTATGGGGCCAACGTCCTGACTTTC.

This clone was seen a few times. CDR3 protein: CASSYLSAGEDTQYF. CDR3 bases: TGTGCCAGCAGTTACCTTTCCGCAGGGGAAGATACGCAGTATTTT. This chain connects TRBV6-5 to TRBJ2-3; possible D gene TRBD1, 6 bases. CDR1 and CDR2 (germline): MNHEY, SVGAGI. The CDR3 totals 15 residues. The V and J ends lost 2 bases and 5 bases respectively, with 14 bases between them.

The chain is built from TRBV6-5 and TRBJ2-1, with 10 bases lining up with TRBD2. The junction had 6 bases not matched to a gene; V was cut back by 0 bases and J by 7 bases. This CDR3 comprises 16 residues. CDR1 is MNHEY, CDR2 SVGAGI, per germline. CDR3: CASSYSGLAAINEQFF. CDR3 bases: TGTGCCAGCAGTTACTCTGGACTAGCGGCGATTAATGAGCAGTTCTTC.

The J gene is TRBJ2-1, the V gene TRBV28; 7 bases are shared with TRBD2. V gave up 2 bases and J gave up 10 bases; unmatched junction bases: 17. Germline V gene data show CDR1 as MDHEN and CDR2 as SYDVKM. The CDR3 length is 17 residues. CDR3 amino acids: CASSLDGGIGVFWEQFF. Here the CDR3 DNA reads TGTGCCAGCAGTTTAGACGGGGGGATCGGTGTTTTCTGGGAGCAGTTCTTC.

The rearrangement joins TRBV4-2 to TRBJ1-5; D unclear. V gave up 5 bases and J gave up 4 bases, with 12 bases separating them. The CDR3 is made up of 14 amino acids. Germline V gene lookup returns CDR1 LGHNA and CDR2 YNFKEQ. DNA for the CDR3: TGTGCCAGCAGCTCCGGAGCGGATAATCAGCCCCAGCATTTT. This codes for CASSSGADNQPQHF.

The chain has TRBV20-1 and TRBJ2-7; D is ambiguous. The V end lost 4 bases, the J end lost 4 bases, and 8 bases lay between the germline ends. This CDR3 is built from 11 residues. CDR1 and CDR2 (germline): DFQATT, SNEGSKA (reference sequence). For the CDR3, the DNA is TGCAGTGCTACGTCTAGGTACGAGCAGTACTTC. Encoded protein: CSATSRYEQYF.

This clone has only a few counts. The chain carries TRBV7-2 and TRBJ2-5; 7 positions match TRBD2. CDR3 length equals 15 residues. The V gene end was trimmed by 4 bases and the J gene end by 9 bases; junction bases not matched to a gene: 14. Germline assignment: CDR1 SGHTA and CDR2 FQGNSA. The CDR3: CASSSTGTNPQAQYF. The CDR3, as DNA: TGTGCCAGCAGCTCCACCGGGACTAACCCCCAGGCCCAGTACTTC.

V usage is TRBV16 and J usage is TRBJ2-7; D is possibly TRBD1 (5 bases). V dropped 0 bases and J dropped 7 bases, with 13 bases sitting between them. CDR3 length: 14 residues. Per germline, CDR1 KGHSY and CDR2 FQNENV. For the CDR3, the DNA is TGTGCCAGCAGCCAATCAGGGGTCGGTGTGGAGCAGTACTTC. Translating gives CASSQSGVGVEQYF.

This sequence joins TRBV30 and TRBJ2-1; the D is unclear. V was trimmed by 1 base and J by 11 bases, leaving 12 bases between them. This CDR3 has 12 amino acids. CDR1 and CDR2 (germline): GTSNPN, SVGIG (reference sequence). This chain's CDR3 is CAWSESTNKQFF. The CDR3 DNA sequence: TGTGCCTGGAGTGAATCCACTAATAAGCAGTTCTTC.

This clone has only one observation. The V call is TRBV21-1, the J call TRBJ2-7; the D call TRBD1 from the table was never checked on the DNA. TRBV21-1 is designated a pseudogene. This CDR3 is 15 amino acids long. In DNA, the CDR3 is TGTGCCAGCAGCTCCCGGGACAGGGTTAACTACGAGCAGTACTTC. Its translation is CASSSRDRVNYEQYF.